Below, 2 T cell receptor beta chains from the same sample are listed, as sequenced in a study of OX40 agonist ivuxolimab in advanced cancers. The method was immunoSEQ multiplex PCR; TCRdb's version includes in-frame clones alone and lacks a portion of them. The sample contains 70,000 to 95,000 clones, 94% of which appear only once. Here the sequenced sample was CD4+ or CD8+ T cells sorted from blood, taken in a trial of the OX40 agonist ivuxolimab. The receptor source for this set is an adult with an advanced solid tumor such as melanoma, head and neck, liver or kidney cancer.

The CDR3 DNA reads TGTGCCAGCAGCTTATGGCAGGGGGGTGAAAAACTGTTTTTT. Protein: CASSLWQGGEKLFF. The chain joins TRBV13 to TRBJ1-4; 7 bases are shared with TRBD1. There are 14 residues in the CDR3. Germline assignment: CDR1 PRHDT and CDR2 FYEKMQ (reference sequence). Losses at the gene ends were 2 bases for V and 7 bases for J; bases not matched to a gene: 4.

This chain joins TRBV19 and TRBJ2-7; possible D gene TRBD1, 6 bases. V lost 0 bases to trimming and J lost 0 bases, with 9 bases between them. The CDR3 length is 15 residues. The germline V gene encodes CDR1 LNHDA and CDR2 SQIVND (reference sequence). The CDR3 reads CASSIEGALSYEQYF. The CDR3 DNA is TGTGCCAGTAGTATAGAGGGGGCCCTCTCCTACGAGCAGTACTTC. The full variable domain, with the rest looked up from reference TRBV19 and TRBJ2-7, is DGGITQSPKYLFRKEGQNVTLSCEQNLNHDAMYWYRQDPGQGLRLIYYSQIVNDFQKGDIAEGYSVSREKKESFPLTVTSAQKNPTAFYLCASSIEGALSYEQYFGPGTRLTVT.